The 20 T cell receptor beta chains below were found in one sample sequenced in a study of CXCR3-negative and CXCR3-positive naive CD8 T cells. It was by 5' RACE with UMI labels that the TRB cDNA libraries were prepared. TCRdb re-called the 5' RACE reads, yielding one record per CDR3 amino acid sequence without DNA. There are 150,000 to 180,000 distinct CDR3 sequences in the sample, with approximately 0.51% held by the top ten. Their target antigens are unknown. Study-wide findings and caveats: Researchers report that CXCR3-positive naive cells carry more hydrophobic TRB CDR3s than CXCR3-negative naive cells.

Input material: naive CXCR3+ CD8+ T cells from blood. Documented subset: CD45RO-CCR7+CD27+CD95- naive CD8+ T cells expressing CXCR3 (TNR3+). The receptors were gathered from a human donor in good health. Some clones in this sample may be carry-over from other donors' samples.

This chain uses TRBV7-2 with TRBJ2-5; TCRdb indicates TRBD1, and absent DNA this call remains unverified. This CDR3 is built from 16 residues. CDR1 is SGHTA, CDR2 FQGNSA, per germline. The CDR3 reads CASSSGPGTAQETQYF.

This chain connects TRBV7-9 to TRBJ2-5; without DNA, the TCRdb call of TRBD2 cannot be checked. This CDR3 region has 13 residues. Germline CDR1 reads SEHNR; CDR2 reads FQNEAQ (reference sequence). CDR3 protein: CASSPPAGETQYF.

This sequence joins TRBV5-5 and TRBJ2-3. Germline values: CDR1 SGHKS, CDR2 YYEKEE (reference sequence). The CDR3 spans 16 residues. The CDR3 here is CASSFGGYLGTDTQYF.

The chain links TRBV29-1 to TRBJ2-3; the TRBD2 assignment by TCRdb is unverifiable without DNA. Germline CDR1 reads SQVTM; CDR2 reads ANQGSEA. CDR3 length: 15 amino acids. The CDR3 is CSVEMTSGVLDTQYF.

The chain recombines TRBV7-3 with TRBJ2-5; TCRdb's assignment of TRBD1 cannot be checked, as there is no DNA. Germline V gives CDR1 SGHTA, CDR2 FQGTGA. The CDR3 is made up of 13 amino acids. This CDR3 reads CASRAGPQETQYF.

The chain joins TRBV3-1 to TRBJ2-1; TCRdb's D gene call, TRBD2, goes unchecked for lack of DNA. The CDR3 is made up of 17 amino acids. Germline CDR1 reads LGHDT; CDR2 reads YNNKEL (reference sequence). This CDR3 reads CASSQATTRGGYNEQFF.

The V gene is TRBV20-1, the J gene TRBJ2-1; TCRdb returns TRBD1, unconfirmable since there is no DNA. This CDR3 is built from 16 residues. The germline CDR1 and CDR2 sequences are DFQATT and SNEGSKA (reference sequence). CDR3 region: CSAKGGLGWSYNEQFF.

The chain employs TRBV6-5 and TRBJ2-3. Germline CDR1 is MNHEY and CDR2 is SVGAGI. This CDR3 has 15 amino acids. This CDR3 reads CASSYSAASTDTQYF.

The chain has TRBV4-2 and TRBJ1-4. Looked up from germline, CDR1 is LGHNA and CDR2 is YNFKEQ. The CDR3 extends over 15 amino acids. The CDR3 sequence: CASSQEFGGNEKLFF.

J is TRBJ2-7 and V is TRBV7-8; the D gene TCRdb calls, TRBD1, cannot be checked with no DNA. The CDR3 extends over 15 amino acids. Germline loops: CDR1 SGHVS, CDR2 FQNEAQ. CDR3 amino acids: CASSPWQEAAYEQYF.

V and J are TRBV20-1 and TRBJ2-1; the D gene TCRdb calls, TRBD2, cannot be checked with no DNA. The germline V gene has CDR1 DFQATT and CDR2 SNEGSKA (reference sequence). The CDR3 loop spans 14 amino acids. The CDR3 sequence is CSARDLGAYNEQFF.

CDR3 residues: CASMKGAGGDTQYF. The gene calls are TRBV5-8 and TRBJ2-3; TCRdb returns TRBD2, unconfirmable since there is no DNA. The CDR3 has 14 amino acids. Germline V CDR1 and CDR2: SGHTS, YDEGEE.

V and J are TRBV6-5 and TRBJ2-2; without DNA, the TCRdb call of TRBD1 cannot be checked. CDR1 is MNHEY, CDR2 SVGAGI, per germline. There are 18 residues in the CDR3. Here the CDR3 reads CASSFPQGAAPNTGELFF.

V is TRBV5-1 and J is TRBJ2-1; TCRdb lists TRBD2, though no DNA is available to test this call. There are 15 residues in the CDR3. CDR1 is SGHRS, CDR2 YFSETQ, per germline. CDR3 sequence reads: CASTPLAGGYNEQFF.

The rearrangement joins TRBV20-1 to TRBJ2-1; TCRdb designates TRBD1, a call that cannot be tested without DNA. The CDR3 extends over 15 amino acids. Germline V CDR1 and CDR2: DFQATT, SNEGSKA (reference sequence). Here the CDR3 reads CSAPTGQFYDNEQFF.

The chain recombines TRBV12-3 or TRBV12-4 with TRBJ2-1. The CDR3 length is 13 residues. The CDR3 loop reads CASSPSAANEQFF.

The V gene is TRBV29-1, the J gene TRBJ2-2; TCRdb indicates TRBD1, and absent DNA this call remains unverified. The CDR3 is 14 amino acids. Germline V gene data show CDR1 as SQVTM and CDR2 as ANQGSEA. Here the CDR3 reads CSVSGRGNTGELFF.

This chain joins TRBV28 and TRBJ2-3; TCRdb selects TRBD1, and the lack of DNA leaves this call unchecked. Looked up from germline, CDR1 is MDHEN and CDR2 is SYDVKM. The CDR3 is 13 amino acids. This CDR3 reads CASSLLGADTQYF.

CDR3 amino acids: CASSFIVPHSTGGDYGYTF. The chain is built from TRBV28 and TRBJ1-2; TCRdb picks TRBD1, but there is no DNA to check that call. Germline assignment: CDR1 MDHEN and CDR2 SYDVKM. CDR3 length: 19 amino acids.

This chain links TRBV20-1 with TRBJ2-7; TCRdb's D call of TRBD1 is untestable without DNA. This CDR3 has 13 residues. CDR1 is DFQATT, CDR2 SNEGSKA, per germline (reference sequence). CDR3 protein: CSARDAFLGQEYF.